This T cell receptor (beta chain) was profiled in a study of blood T cell repertoires in COVID-19. V was pared by 8 bases and J by 2 bases, with 9 bases between. In germline, CDR1 is MDHEN, CDR2 SYDVKM. The CDR3 runs 13 residues. Participants, 18 to 89 years old, spanned 25 or so US areas. Recovery among Cohort 3 donors was established by two negative PCRs, clearance, or symptom resolution. In the study's own analysis: Estimated nucleated cell counts came from reference gene primer amplification. Assay: immunoSEQ multiplex PCR; the TCRdb copy retains only in-frame clones and omits some. That table supplies the V and J calls and clone size; D and trimming were determined from the DNA. The sample holds more than 250,000 clones; roughly 89% are singletons and the top ten take under 7%.

The sequenced sample consisted of PBMCs or T cells enriched from blood (not recorded which). The chain recombines TRBV28 with TRBJ1-4; D call uncertain. This sequence originates from a woman aged 40 to 50 who had recovered from COVID-19. Written as DNA, the CDR3 is TGTGCCAGCGGAGGACGGACTAATGAAAAACTGTTTTTT. Residues: CASGGRTNEKLFF.